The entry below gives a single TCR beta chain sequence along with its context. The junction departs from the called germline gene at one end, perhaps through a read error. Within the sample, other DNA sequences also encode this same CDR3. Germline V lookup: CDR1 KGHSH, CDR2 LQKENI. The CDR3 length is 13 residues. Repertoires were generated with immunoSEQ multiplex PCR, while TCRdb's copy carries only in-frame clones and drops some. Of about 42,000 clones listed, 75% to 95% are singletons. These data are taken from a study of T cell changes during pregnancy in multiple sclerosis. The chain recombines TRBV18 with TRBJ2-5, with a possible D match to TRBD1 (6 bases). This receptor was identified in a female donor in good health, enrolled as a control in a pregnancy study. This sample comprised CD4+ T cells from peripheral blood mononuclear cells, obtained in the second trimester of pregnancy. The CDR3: CASSPGTQETQYF. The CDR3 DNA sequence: TGTGCCAGTTCACCCGGGACACAAGAGACCCAGTACTTC.